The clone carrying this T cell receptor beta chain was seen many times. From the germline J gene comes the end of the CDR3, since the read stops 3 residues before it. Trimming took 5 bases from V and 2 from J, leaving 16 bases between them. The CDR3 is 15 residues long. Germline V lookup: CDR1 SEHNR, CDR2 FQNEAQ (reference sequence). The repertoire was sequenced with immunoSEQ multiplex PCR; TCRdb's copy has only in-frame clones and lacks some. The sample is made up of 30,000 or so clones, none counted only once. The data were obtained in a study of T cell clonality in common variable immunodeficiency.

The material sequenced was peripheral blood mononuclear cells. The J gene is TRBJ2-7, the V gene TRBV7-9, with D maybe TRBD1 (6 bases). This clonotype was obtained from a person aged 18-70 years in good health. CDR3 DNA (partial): TGTGCCAGCAGCCCTTTGACAGGCTTAACCTACGAG. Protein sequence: CASSPLTGLTYE. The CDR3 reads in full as CASSPLTGLTYEQYF.